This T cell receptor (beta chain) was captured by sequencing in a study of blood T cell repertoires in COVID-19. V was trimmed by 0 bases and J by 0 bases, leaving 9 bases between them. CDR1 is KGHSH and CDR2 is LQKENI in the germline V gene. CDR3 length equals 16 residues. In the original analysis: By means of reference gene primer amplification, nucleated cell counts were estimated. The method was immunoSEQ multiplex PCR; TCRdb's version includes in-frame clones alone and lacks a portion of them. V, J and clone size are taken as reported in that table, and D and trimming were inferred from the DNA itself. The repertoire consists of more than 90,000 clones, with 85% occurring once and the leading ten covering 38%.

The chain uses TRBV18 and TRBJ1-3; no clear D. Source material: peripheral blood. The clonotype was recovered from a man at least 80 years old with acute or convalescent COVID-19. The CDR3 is CASSPPVGTSGNTIYF. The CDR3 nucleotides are TGTGCCAGCTCACCACCGGTGGGCACCTCTGGAAACACCATATATTTT.